This T cell receptor (beta chain) was obtained from a study of blood T cells in healthy people across ages. This CDR3 is 18 amino acids long. The germline V gene has CDR1 LGHDT and CDR2 YNNKEL (reference sequence). V was shortened by 0 bases and J by 0 bases, with 15 bases between the two germline ends. A sample-barcoded 5' primer and a J-beta primer mix were used in a second PCR of roughly 7 to 12 cycles. TCRdb passed the 5' RACE reads through MiXCR, listing each CDR3 protein once. In the table there are around 1,000,000 distinct CDR3 sequences, 25% of which are singletons. Another study also made use of these data, one on T cells of mothers and their children. That study reports: Pairs that are related and pairs that are unrelated have TCR recombination output shaped similarly by thymic selection.

The chain uses TRBV3-1 and TRBJ1-3; D is ambiguous. Sequencing input: blood. The receptor's source is a girl between 2 and 10 years old in good health. CDR3 residues: CASSQDRAQRSSGNTIYF. As DNA, the CDR3 is TGTGCCAGCAGCCAAGATAGGGCCCAGAGGAGCTCTGGAAACACCATATATTTT.